Here is one TCR beta chain with its context. Its antigen is still unknown. These data originate in a study of T-cell memory formation after mild COVID-19. Study-level background: Clusters of TCRs were largely donor specific. Study findings and constraints: For contracting clones, CD4+ ones sat mainly in CM and EM, CD8+ in EMRA.

5'RACE with constant-segment primers yielded barcoded, UMI-tagged TCR alpha and TCR beta cDNA libraries. TCRdb re-analysed the 5' RACE reads in MiXCR, keeping a single row per CDR3 protein. The sample lists approximately 300,000 distinct CDR3 sequences; approximately 15% were seen once. This CDR3 contains 13 residues. In germline, CDR1 is SEHNR, CDR2 FQNEAQ (reference sequence). The V end lost 3 bases, the J end lost 10 bases, and 15 bases lay between the germline ends. The sequenced sample consisted of PBMCs or a T cell subset sorted from them (not recorded which). V usage is TRBV7-9 and J usage is TRBJ1-1; D gene unclear. This sequence was found in a man aged 18 to 29 who had mild COVID-19 (a few samples of this study predate the infection). Cell type and time point are not known. CDR3 in amino acids: CASSFRTSEGAFF. In DNA, the CDR3 is TGTGCCAGCAGCTTCCGGACGTCGGAGGGAGCTTTCTTT.